The 15 T cell receptor beta chains given below trace back to one sample, sequenced in a study of blood T cell repertoires in COVID-19. Clones were read by immunoSEQ multiplex PCR, and TCRdb kept only the in-frame ones, dropping some. The sample lists approximately 500,000 clones; 80% to 90% were seen once. The sequenced sample consisted of peripheral blood. The origin of the receptors is a human donor in a cohort sampled during active COVID-19.

This clone was counted a single time. The rearrangement uses TRBV7-2 and TRBJ2-5; a weak D match, TRBD1 (5 bases). Germline assignment: CDR1 SGHTA and CDR2 FQGNSA. CDR3 length: 15 amino acids. The V end lost 5 bases, the J end lost 4 bases, and 17 bases lay between the germline ends. CDR3 amino acids: CASSPRTNLGETQYF. Written as DNA, the CDR3 is TGTGCCAGCAGCCCCCGGACAAATTTGGGAGAGACCCAGTACTTC.

This clone has a single count. This sequence joins TRBV30 and TRBJ2-7; 7 bases map to TRBD1. The CDR3 length is 14 residues. The J segment lost 3 bases and the V segment lost 1 base, leaving 6 bases of the junction unmatched. CDR1 is GTSNPN, CDR2 SVGIG, per germline (reference sequence). The DNA for the CDR3 is TGTGCCTGGAGTGGTGGGCGACAGGGCTACGAGCAGTACTTC. Translated: CAWSGGRQGYEQYF.

This rearrangement joins TRBV7-2 to TRBJ2-7; 9 positions match TRBD2. The CDR3 has 15 residues. Germline trimming cut 4 bases from V and 7 bases from J; bases unmatched to any gene: 11. Germline values: CDR1 SGHTA, CDR2 FQGNSA. The CDR3 region is CASSSYSGSAAEQYF. In DNA, the CDR3 is TGTGCCAGCAGCTCGTATAGCGGGAGTGCCGCAGAGCAGTACTTC.

The V call is TRBV7-3, the J call TRBJ2-5; 7 bases match TRBD2. Per germline, CDR1 SGHTA and CDR2 FQGTGA. J gave up 2 bases and V 6 bases, and 3 bases lay outside the gene matches. The CDR3 spans 13 residues. Here the CDR3 reads CASSISGQETQYF. The CDR3 DNA reads TGTGCCAGCAGTATTAGCGGGCAAGAGACCCAGTACTTC.

This chain joins TRBV7-8 and TRBJ1-1, with 10 bases identical to TRBD1. V gave up 7 bases and J gave up 5 bases; unmatched junction bases: 7. Germline CDR1 SGHVS, CDR2 FQNEAQ. The CDR3 has 14 amino acids. The CDR3 sequence is CASKGGTGETEAFF. The CDR3 region has the DNA TGTGCCAGCAAAGGGGGGACAGGGGAAACTGAAGCTTTCTTT. The full variable domain, rest sourced from reference TRBV7-8 and TRBJ1-1, is GAGVSQSPRYKVAKRGQDVALRCDPISGHVSLFWYQQALGQGPEFLTYFQNEAQLDKSGLPSDRFFAERPEGSVSTLKIQRTQQEDSAVYLCASKGGTGETEAFFGQGTRLTVV.

V and J are TRBV2 and TRBJ2-7; 10 bases align to TRBD1. Trimming took 7 bases from V and 2 from J; bases not matched to a gene: 5. The germline CDR1 and CDR2 sequences are SNHLY and FYNNEI. The CDR3 covers 14 residues. In nucleotides, the CDR3 is TGTGCCAGCACCTCCGGGACAGGGGCCTACGAGCAGTACTTC. Its translation is CASTSGTGAYEQYF.

The genes are TRBV19 and TRBJ2-1; TRBD2 aligns across 12 bases. The CDR3 sequence is 15 residues long. V lost 7 bases to trimming and J lost 4 bases; unmatched junction nucleotides: 5. The germline V gene has CDR1 LNHDA and CDR2 SQIVND (reference sequence). The DNA for the CDR3 is TGTGCCAGTACCCGACTAGCGGGAGTGTACAATGAGCAGTTCTTC. Amino acids: CASTRLAGVYNEQFF.

This chain joins TRBV27 and TRBJ1-1, with 7 bases that match TRBD1. In germline, CDR1 is MNHEY, CDR2 SMNVEV (reference sequence). V trimming: 4 bases; J trimming: 7 bases; junction bases outside the gene matches: 12. CDR3 length: 15 residues. As DNA, the CDR3 is TGTGCCAGCAGTTCCCTGGGGACAGCGGAATATGAAGCTTTCTTT. It codes for CASSSLGTAEYEAFF.

The genes are TRBV19 and TRBJ1-4, with 7 nucleotides matching TRBD1. The CDR3 covers 15 residues. Germline CDR1 LNHDA, CDR2 SQIVND (reference sequence). Trimming at V came to 3 bases and at J to 3 bases, leaving 4 bases not matched to a gene. In DNA, the CDR3 is TGTGCCAGTAGTATCCAGGGGGTAGCTAATGAAAAACTGTTTTTT. It codes for CASSIQGVANEKLFF.

The rearrangement uses TRBV7-6 and TRBJ2-3; 8 bases line up with TRBD1. Germline CDR1 reads SGHVS; CDR2 reads FNYEAQ. Germline trimming cut 5 bases from V and 1 base from J; bases unmatched to any gene: 5. The CDR3 contains 15 residues. CDR3 DNA sequence: TGTGCCAGCAGCATTGGACAGGGACGCACAGATACGCAGTATTTT. Translated: CASSIGQGRTDTQYF. Variable domain in full (rest from reference TRBV7-6 and TRBJ2-3): GAGVSQSPRYKVTKRGQDVALRCDPISGHVSLYWYRQALGQGPEFLTYFNYEAQQDKSGLPNDRFSAERPEGSISTLTIQRTEQRDSAMYRCASSIGQGRTDTQYFGPGTRLTVL.

The chain joins TRBV27 to TRBJ2-5, with 8 nucleotides matching TRBD1. V dropped 6 bases and J dropped 5; count of bases not matched to a gene: 11. The CDR3 covers 15 residues. Germline V gene lookup returns CDR1 MNHEY and CDR2 SMNVEV (reference sequence). DNA for the CDR3: TGTGCCAGCAGCGATGGACAGGGCTCTTGGGAGACCCAGTACTTC. Its protein product is CASSDGQGSWETQYF.

The chain couples TRBV9 to TRBJ2-1, with TRBD2 as a possible D gene (6 bases). Germline V gives CDR1 SGDLS, CDR2 YYNGEE. The CDR3 runs to 15 residues. The ends were cut back, 0 bases at V and 2 bases at J, with 9 bases in the middle. DNA of the CDR3: TGTGCCAGCAGCGTAGGCGGGACGACCTACAATGAGCAGTTCTTC. This encodes CASSVGGTTYNEQFF.

This rearrangement joins TRBV28 to TRBJ1-3; possibly TRBD1 for D (6 bases). The germline V and J ends were trimmed by 1 base and 0 bases, with 10 bases remaining between them. The CDR3 contains 16 residues. The germline V gene encodes CDR1 MDHEN and CDR2 SYDVKM. The CDR3 is CASSLYGQFSGNTIYF. In DNA, the CDR3 is TGTGCCAGCAGTTTATACGGACAGTTCTCTGGAAACACCATATATTTT.

This chain links TRBV6-5 with TRBJ1-6; no clear D. CDR3 length: 14 amino acids. The germline V gene has CDR1 MNHEY and CDR2 SVGAGI. The V gene lost 7 bases and the J gene lost 0 bases, with 7 bases spanning the gap. Written as DNA, the CDR3 is TGTGCCAGCACGGAGAGCTCCTATAATTCACCCCTCCACTTT. Protein product: CASTESSYNSPLHF.

The CDR3 DNA is TGTGCCTGGATCCCGGACAGACAGCGGGGCTACACCTTC. Protein: CAWIPDRQRGYTF. The V and J genes are TRBV30 and TRBJ1-2; tentatively, D is TRBD1 (6 bases). CDR1 and CDR2 (germline): GTSNPN, SVGIG (reference sequence). The CDR3 loop spans 13 amino acids. V gave up 4 bases and J gave up 8 bases, with 17 bases separating them.